This TCR beta chain was profiled in a study of cytomegalovirus exposure and HLA in healthy donors (dated by TCRdb to about 2017). Notes on the research overall: A later analysis indicated that the 120 or so validation repertoires were generated on the platform also employed for the roughly 650 repertoires of the first cohort. Besides the first cohort of 666 subjects, a separate validation cohort made up of 90 to 150 different subjects was used. The study aimed to test whether signatures of past pathogen exposure could be identified by cataloging public T cell receptors. The study combined high-throughput TCR immunosequencing, statistical association of individual TCRs with disease status, and machine learning to predict cytomegalovirus infection status. The full study reports these points: Most TCR sequences were observed very rarely across donors, whereas some public TCRs were present in many individuals. A few of the identified cytomegalovirus-associated TCR beta chains were confirmed in vitro to be specific for cytomegalovirus antigens. Cytomegalovirus status was reported to be diagnosed by the classifier with high specificity and sensitivity in both the original and validation cohorts. A later analysis found that TCRs clustered in the first cohort also tended to co-occur in the 120 validation repertoires, with 90% to 95% of cluster scores above 0. The validation cohort had no HLA typing available for a later analysis, so co-occurrence within that cohort was assessed over all 120 or so repertoires. The authors suggested that the approach could potentially be extended to other disease states and immunological phenotypes. A total of fewer than 200 TCR beta chains were listed by the study as associated with cytomegalovirus.

The donors belonged to the validation cohort of under 150 subjects, which was separate from the approximately 700-subject first cohort. Details on this clone: Which antigen it targets is not known. No per-base quality is available; no much larger clone lies one base away.

The library was made by the immunoSEQ multiplex PCR assay. In the source study's methods: To diagnose cytomegalovirus status from the catalog of TCR beta chain sequences, a statistical classification framework was built. TCRdb limited this immuneACCESS table to in-frame rearrangements with V and J called. A share of clones is missing; checked studies link under half to unresolved V genes, and the rest is unexplained. That table is the source of V, J and clone size, and D and trimming were worked out from the DNA. This sample has tens of thousands of clones in its table, and 94% of those were observed once. The ten largest make up approximately 1.3% of the sample. The CDR3 has 13 amino acids, counting the end cysteine and phenylalanine. Only CDR3 DNA remains: 39 bases, in frame from the first base. Trimming leaves V shorter by 3 bases and J shorter by 7 bases, with the junction holding 3 bases beyond the gene matches. According to the germline V gene, CDR1 reads SGHTA and CDR2 reads FQGTGA.

Sequencing was done on a sample of PBMCs. This receptor chain uses TRBV7-3 and TRBJ1-2; TRBD1 aligns with 9 central bases. This TCR came from a man aged 18 to 29 in good health and CMV-seropositive. The sequenced DNA is TGTGCCAGCAGCTTGGACAGGGGTCTTGGCTACACCTTC. This encodes CASSLDRGLGYTF.